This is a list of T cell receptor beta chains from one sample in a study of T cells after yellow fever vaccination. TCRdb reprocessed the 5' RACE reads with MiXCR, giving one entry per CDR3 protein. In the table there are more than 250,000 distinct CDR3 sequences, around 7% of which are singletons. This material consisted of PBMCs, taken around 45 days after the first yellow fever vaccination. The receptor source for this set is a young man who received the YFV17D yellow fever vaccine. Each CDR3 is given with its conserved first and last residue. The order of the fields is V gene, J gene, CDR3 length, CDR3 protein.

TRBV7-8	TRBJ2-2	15	CASSLSGGPTGELFF
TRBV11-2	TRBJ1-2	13	CASSSSWSAGYTF
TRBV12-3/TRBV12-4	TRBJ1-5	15	CASSPGLLGNQPQHF
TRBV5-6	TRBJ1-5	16	CASSLFSWRVNQPQHF
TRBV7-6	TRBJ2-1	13	CASSSRGSVEQFF
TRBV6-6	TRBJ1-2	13	CASRLEIGYGYTF
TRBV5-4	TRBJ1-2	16	CASSLGGEQGSYGYTF
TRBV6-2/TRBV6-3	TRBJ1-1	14	CASSSRGDNTEAFF
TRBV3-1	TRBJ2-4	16	CASSPTSGGAKNIQYF
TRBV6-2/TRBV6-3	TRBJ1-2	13	CASSPNEGGGYTF
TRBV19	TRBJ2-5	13	CASSMLEGETQYF
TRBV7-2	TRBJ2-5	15	CASSIGTSGGETQYF
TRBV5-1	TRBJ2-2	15	CASSPGQGANGELFF
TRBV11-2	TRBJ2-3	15	CASSLGSRNTDTQYF
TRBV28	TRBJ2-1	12	CASSMRNNEQFF
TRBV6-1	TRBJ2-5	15	CASSDSAGSQETQYF
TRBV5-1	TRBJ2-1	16	CASSLVATSGGNEQFF
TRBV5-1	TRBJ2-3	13	CASSSPGPDTQYF
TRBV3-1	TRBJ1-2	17	CASSLSVSKWGRWGYTF
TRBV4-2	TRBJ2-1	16	CASSQDRQGGVNKQFF
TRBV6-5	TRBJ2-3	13	CASSYYTGNTQYF
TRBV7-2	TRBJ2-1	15	CASSDRAGADDEQFF
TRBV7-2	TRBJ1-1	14	CASSFRQETTEAFF
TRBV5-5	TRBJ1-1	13	CASRLGAVTEAFF
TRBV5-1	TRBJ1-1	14	CASREGSATTEAFF
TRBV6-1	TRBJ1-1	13	CMVARGGLAEAFF
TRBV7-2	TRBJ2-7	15	CASSSPDRTTYEQYF
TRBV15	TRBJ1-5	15	CATSSTRGMNQPQHF
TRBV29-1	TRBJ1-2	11	CSVVRGSGYTF
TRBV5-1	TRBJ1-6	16	CASSFGATTNNSPLHF
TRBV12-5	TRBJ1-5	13	CASGPSSGQPQHF
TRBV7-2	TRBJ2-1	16	CASSLFRTSGGSEQFF
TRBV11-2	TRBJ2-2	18	CASSRGLAGATNTGELFF
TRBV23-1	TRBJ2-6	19	CASSQSGGQGSSGANVLTF
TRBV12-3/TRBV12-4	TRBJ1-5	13	CASSLAGREPQHF
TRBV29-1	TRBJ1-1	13	CSPDNRGKTEAFF
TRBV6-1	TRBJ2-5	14	CASTRGRAQETQYF
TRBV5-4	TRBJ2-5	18	CASSGGTGRRSWEETQYF
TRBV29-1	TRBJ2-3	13	CSADWGQADTQYF
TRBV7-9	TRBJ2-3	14	CASSLVALPDTQYF
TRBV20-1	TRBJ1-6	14	CSAPSGTGNSPLHF
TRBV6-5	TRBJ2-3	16	CASSYSARQGTDTQYF
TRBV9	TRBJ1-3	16	CASSFLGLSSGNTIYF
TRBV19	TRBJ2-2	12	CASSIETGELFF
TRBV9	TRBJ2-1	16	CASSAPGRGAYNEQFF
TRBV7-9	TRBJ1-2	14	CASSFFGSPYGYTF
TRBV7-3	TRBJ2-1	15	CASSFDWSSYNEQFF
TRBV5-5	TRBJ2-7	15	CASSMGTGELYEQYF
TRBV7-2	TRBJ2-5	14	CASSLRGITETQYF
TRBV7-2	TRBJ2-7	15	CASSFASGGAYEQYF
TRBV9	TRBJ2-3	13	CASSVGGSDTQYF
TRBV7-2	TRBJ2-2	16	CASTKTRQGRTGELFF
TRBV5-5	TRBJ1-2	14	CASSSEQGWRGYTF
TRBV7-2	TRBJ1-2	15	CASSLGQGVGYGYTF
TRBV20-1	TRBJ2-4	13	CSARSLADDIQYF
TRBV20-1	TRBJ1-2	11	CSARVGSSYTF
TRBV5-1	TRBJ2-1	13	CASSLALADEQFF
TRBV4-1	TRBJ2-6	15	CASSAGRGGANVLTF
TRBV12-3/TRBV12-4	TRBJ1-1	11	CASSLKVSAFF
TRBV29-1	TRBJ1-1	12	CSAPGGRAGAFF